This TCR beta chain was recovered during a study of blood T cell repertoires in COVID-19 (dated by TCRdb to 2018 to 2020). For the study in its entirety: Collaborator samples came from the United States, Italy and Spain and covered acute and convalescent phases of COVID-19. The prospective study material was composed of cDNA or gDNA derived from T cells, B-cell-depleted T cells, or PBMCs. Deeply sampled blood TCRbeta repertoires from subjects exposed to, actively infected with, or recovered from COVID-19 were included in the dataset. The repertoires were released in a freely available public database meant as a resource for research on the immune response to SARS-CoV-2. The samples were drawn from the first 160 participants of the ongoing ImmuneRACE study and from 1,254 subjects provided by 6 global collaborators. Sample metadata almost always included a de-identified subject ID, COVID-19 status, age in years and sex. HLA class I and class II types, where available, came from metadata supplied by the sample provider rather than from assay-based typing.

In the case of this clone: Its antigen is not yet known. Base qualities are missing; no much larger clone stands one base away.

V drops 3 bases and J drops 2 bases, leaving 11 bases in between. The CDR3 runs 15 residues from the cysteine to the phenylalanine. The read is trimmed to its CDR3 DNA, 45 bases read in frame from base 1. Per the germline V gene, SGHRS is the CDR1 and YFSETQ is the CDR2. The investigation overall reported the following: The amount of clinical and demographic metadata varied by source and participant and was provided uncurated.

At one collaborating source in Seattle, patients were enrolled during active infection and were followed longitudinally through the course of disease. Each collaborating institution followed its own protocols to collect whole blood in K2EDTA tubes. Collaborator samples were shipped for TCRbeta analysis as frozen whole blood, isolated PBMCs, or DNA extracted from either sample type. The immunoSEQ Assay, a bias-controlled multiplex PCR, was used to amplify TCRbeta CDR3 regions from genomic DNA. In the original analysis: Within the assay, amplification of reference gene primers was used to estimate how many nucleated cells each sample contained. To quantify the absolute abundance of each unique TCRbeta CDR3 rearrangement, sequence reads were collapsed and filtered. Productive Simpson clonality was computed per sample as the square root of Simpson's diversity index over productive rearrangements. The clones in this table, taken by TCRdb from immuneACCESS, are in-frame only. Not every clone is retained; where verified, under half of the shortfall comes from an unresolved V gene, and the cause of the rest is unknown. Clone size and V and J calls were adopted from that table, with D and trimming inferred from the DNA. This sample lists around 320,000 clones; under 90% were detected once. 11% of the sample comes from the top ten.

The clonotype was recovered from a woman in her 30s with COVID-19, enrolled during active disease. Recombination joined TRBV5-1 with TRBJ2-2; the D gene is possibly TRBD1, with 5 bases matching. Sequencing was done on a sample of peripheral blood. The CDR3 is CASSYATVNTGELFF. DNA sequence: TGCGCCAGCAGCTACGCGACAGTCAACACCGGGGAGCTGTTTTTT. When the CDR3 is completed using the reference TRBV5-1 and TRBJ2-2 genes on either side, the full variable domain is KAGVTQTPRYLIKTRGQQVTLSCSPISGHRSVSWYQQTPGQGLQFLFEYFSETQRNKGNFPGRFSGRQFSNSRSEMNVSTLELGDSALYLCASSYATVNTGELFFGEGSRLTVL.